This T cell receptor beta chain was profiled in a study of blood T cell repertoires in COVID-19. Clones were sequenced by immunoSEQ multiplex PCR, and TCRdb holds only the in-frame ones, with some missing. The repertoire includes fewer than 250,000 clones, roughly 90% of them detected once, and roughly 6.2% sits in the top ten. The sample was peripheral blood. The receptor was isolated from a woman in her thirties or forties who had recovered from COVID-19.

The CDR3, as DNA: TGTGCCAGCAGCTTAGCCGGAGCCCGAGAGCAGTTCTTC. Its translation: CASSLAGAREQFF. The V gene is TRBV7-2, the J gene TRBJ2-1, with unresolved D. Germline V gene sequence: CDR1 SGHTA, CDR2 FQGNSA. The CDR3 covers 13 residues. V lost 0 bases to trimming and J lost 10 bases, with 10 bases between them.